The 27 T cell receptor beta chains presented below share a single source sample, sequenced in a study of cytomegalovirus exposure and HLA in healthy donors (dated by TCRdb to 2015 to 2018). Libraries were built with the immunoSEQ multiplex PCR assay. A mixture of 60 forward primers for TCR Vbeta segments and 13 reverse primers for TCR Jbeta segments was used in the multiplex PCR. The table comes from immuneACCESS by way of TCRdb, which keeps in-frame sequences with V and J called. Part of the clones is missing from these tables; in studies checked, under half for an unresolved V gene and the rest for unknown reasons. The sample records approximately 110,000 clones, around three quarters of which are singletons. Of the sample, more than 3% is held by the ten largest clones. The sample consisted of PBMCs. All receptors derive from a woman aged 40 to 50 in good health and CMV-seronegative.

The V and J genes are TRBV27 and TRBJ2-5, with 8 bases fitting TRBD1. TRBJ2-7 matches the DNA end more closely, so the J call is doubtful. Germline-derived CDR1 and CDR2 are MNHEY and SMNVEV (reference sequence). This CDR3 is 15 amino acids long. The CDR3 protein is CASSALGDRGYEQYF. CDR3 in DNA: TGTGCCAGCTCGGCTTTAGGCGACAGGGGCTACGAGCAGTACTTC.

On this clone itself: This sample also contains other DNA sequences that code for the same CDR3. This chain links TRBV2 with TRBJ1-5; D is uncertain. V lost 7 bases, J lost 1 base, and 11 bases lay in between. The CDR3 is 14 residues long. Germline lookup yields CDR1 SNHLY and CDR2 FYNNEI. CDR3 sequence reads: CASTRLNSNQPQHF. CDR3 in DNA: TGTGCCAGCACCAGGCTCAACAGCAATCAGCCCCAGCATTTT.

The gene calls are TRBV2 and TRBJ2-5; 9 bases fit TRBD1. The J call is in doubt because the DNA end fits TRBJ2-7 better. This CDR3 contains 15 residues. CDR1 is SNHLY and CDR2 is FYNNEI in the germline V gene. The CDR3 bases are TGTGCCAGCAGTTTCTCGGACAGGGGTGGCTACGAGCAGTACTTC. Amino acids: CASSFSDRGGYEQYF.

V is TRBV6-1 and J is TRBJ2-1, with 7 bases fitting TRBD2. The CDR3 runs 15 residues. The V and J ends lost 10 bases and 7 bases, in that order; junction bases with no gene match: 16. CDR1 is MNHNS and CDR2 is SASEGT in the germline V gene. The DNA of the CDR3 is TGTGCCACCTATCCCCCTAGCGGTTTAGGTAATGAGCAGTTCTTC. Amino acid sequence: CATYPPSGLGNEQFF.

The gene calls are TRBV5-1 and TRBJ1-2; D unresolved. The CDR3 is 13 amino acids. CDR1 and CDR2 from the germline V gene are SGHRS and YFSETQ. Trimming left V 5 bases short and J 4 bases short, with 12 bases between. The CDR3 bases are TGCGCCAGCAGAGGAGAAGGAGCCTATGGCTACACCTTC. This encodes CASRGEGAYGYTF.

V is TRBV29-1 and J is TRBJ2-1; tentatively, D is TRBD2 (5 bases). Germline V gene lookup returns CDR1 SQVTM and CDR2 ANQGSEA. The CDR3 consists of 11 residues. The germline V and J ends were trimmed by 4 bases and 7 bases, with 8 bases remaining between them. CDR3 nucleotide sequence: TGCAGCGTTGGGAGGAGGAATGAGCAGTTCTTC. Amino acid sequence: CSVGRRNEQFF.

The V gene is TRBV30, the J gene TRBJ1-4, with 9 nucleotides matching TRBD1. This CDR3 comprises 13 residues. V lost 4 bases to trimming and J lost 11 bases; unmatched junction nucleotides: 8. Germline CDR1 and CDR2: GTSNPN and SVGIG (reference sequence). This CDR3 reads CAWTDRGDGKLFF. CDR3 sequence (DNA): TGTGCCTGGACGGACAGGGGAGATGGGAAACTGTTTTTT.

In this sample, this clone turned up once. At one of its ends the junction is not consistent with the germline gene, which may arise from a read error. CDR3 loop: CSSRDRDGELFF. The DNA for the CDR3 is TGTTCCAGCAGAGACCGGGACGGGGAGCTGTTTTTT. V usage is TRBV7-9 and J usage is TRBJ2-2, with TRBD2 as a possible D gene (5 bases). Per germline, CDR1 SEHNR and CDR2 FQNEAQ (reference sequence). This CDR3 comprises 12 residues.

The chain combines TRBV19 with TRBJ2-7; 8 bases agree with TRBD1. The CDR3 contains 14 residues. Germline V lookup: CDR1 LNHDA, CDR2 SQIVND (reference sequence). V was clipped by 6 bases and J by 3 bases; unmatched bases: 7. CDR3 in DNA: TGTGCCAGTAGGGCCCGGGACAGGATCTACGAGCAGTACTTC. The encoded protein is CASRARDRIYEQYF.

V gene TRBV27 combines with J gene TRBJ1-2; 11 bases line up with TRBD1. Trimming took 8 bases from V and 7 from J; bases not matched to a gene: 12. Per germline, CDR1 MNHEY and CDR2 SMNVEV (reference sequence). The CDR3 sequence is 15 residues long. DNA of the CDR3: TGTGCCAGCTCACGGACAGGGGGCGTTTCCCGTGGCTACACCTTC. Translated: CASSRTGGVSRGYTF.

The chain is built from TRBV4-3 and TRBJ1-5; D might be TRBD1 (5 bases). The length of the CDR3 is 20 residues. Germline V gene lookup returns CDR1 LGHNA and CDR2 YSLEER. Trimming cost V 0 bases and J 0 bases, with 21 bases left between them. In DNA, the CDR3 is TGCGCCAGCAGCCAAGATTTCTACGGGACGGGGGAAAATAGCAATCAGCCCCAGCATTTT. It is translated as CASSQDFYGTGENSNQPQHF.

J is TRBJ2-7 and V is TRBV7-2; D may be TRBD2 (6 bases). Germline V gene lookup returns CDR1 SGHTA and CDR2 FQGNSA. Between the trimmed V and J ends, which lost 2 bases and 2 bases, there was a span of 13 bases. CDR3 length equals 15 residues. CDR3 coding DNA: TGTGCCAGCAGCTTATTTGGGGAGGTCACCTACGAGCAGTACTTC. It specifies CASSLFGEVTYEQYF.

In its sample, this clone was seen once. The chain joins TRBV6-1 to TRBJ2-7; 10 bases agree with TRBD2. The V gene's germline CDR1 is MNHNS and CDR2 SASEGT. The CDR3 runs to 15 residues. V dropped 2 bases and J dropped 3; count of bases not matched to a gene: 4. The CDR3 region is CASSELAGVGYEQYF. As DNA, the CDR3 is TGTGCCAGCAGTGAACTAGCGGGGGTTGGCTACGAGCAGTACTTC.

CDR3 nucleotide sequence: TGCGCCAGCAGCCCACAGGGGGCGGTTGGGGCCAACGTCCTGACTTTC. This codes for CASSPQGAVGANVLTF. The chain has TRBV4-1 and TRBJ2-6; 9 bases match TRBD1. V shed 4 bases and J 3 bases; nucleotides not matched to a gene: 4. The CDR3 sequence is 16 residues long. CDR1 and CDR2 (germline): MGHRA, YSYEKL.

This chain uses TRBV29-1 with TRBJ1-5; 9 nucleotides align to TRBD1. The CDR3 loop spans 14 amino acids. V trimming: 6 bases; J trimming: 5 bases; junction bases outside the gene matches: 8. Germline CDR1 is SQVTM and CDR2 is ANQGSEA. The DNA for the CDR3 is TGCAGCGTCGTCGGGACAGGGAAAGATCAGCCCCAGCATTTT. This encodes CSVVGTGKDQPQHF.

V and J are TRBV27 and TRBJ1-3, with D possibly being TRBD1 (6 bases). This CDR3 comprises 15 residues. The ends were cut back, 6 bases at V and 2 bases at J, with 14 bases in the middle. Germline loops: CDR1 MNHEY, CDR2 SMNVEV (reference sequence). The DNA of the CDR3 is TGTGCCAGCAGACTGAACAGGGCCCCTGGAAACACCATATATTTT. Translation gives CASRLNRAPGNTIYF.

The chain links TRBV5-8 to TRBJ2-5; tentatively, D is TRBD1 (5 bases). Trimming left V 4 bases short and J 5 bases short, with 12 bases between. Germline V gene sequence: CDR1 SGHTS, CDR2 YDEGEE. The CDR3 has 13 amino acids. The CDR3 region has the DNA TGTGCCAGCAGCCCCTGGGGCCGGGAGACCCAGTACTTC. Its protein is CASSPWGRETQYF.

This clone was seen a handful of times. The rearrangement links TRBV28 to TRBJ1-1; D is unresolved. This CDR3 contains 12 residues. The germline CDR1 and CDR2 sequences are MDHEN and SYDVKM. V gave up 7 bases and J gave up 3 bases, with 9 bases separating them. CDR3 DNA sequence: TGTGCCAGCAAGATCGGGGACACTGAAGCTTTCTTT. Protein product: CASKIGDTEAFF.

The chain joins TRBV27 to TRBJ1-5, with no clear D. From germline, CDR1 is MNHEY and CDR2 SMNVEV (reference sequence). There are 14 residues in the CDR3. V dropped 6 bases and J dropped 0 bases, with 9 bases sitting between them. The CDR3 bases are TGTGCCAGCAGGTTTCTTTATAGCAATCAGCCCCAGCATTTT. It yields the protein CASRFLYSNQPQHF.

CDR3 sequence (DNA): TGTGCCAGCAGCTTAGTGGGGCTAGCGCGGGGGGGGTACGAGCAGTACTTC. Its protein product is CASSLVGLARGGYEQYF. V usage is TRBV7-2 and J usage is TRBJ2-7; 9 nucleotides line up with TRBD2. Germline V gene data show CDR1 as SGHTA and CDR2 as FQGNSA. With V trimmed by 1 base and J by 4 bases, 11 bases remained unmatched. CDR3 length: 17 residues.

With regard to this clone: Germline is not matched at one junction end, which may reflect a read error. V and J are TRBV5-1 and TRBJ2-3, with 8 positions matching TRBD2. Germline CDR1 SGHRS, CDR2 YFSETQ. The CDR3 has 15 amino acids. CDR3 in DNA: TGCGCCAGCAGATTGGGAAGCGGGGGAGCAGATACGCAGTATTTT. Amino acid sequence: CASRLGSGGADTQYF.

A word on this clone: The junction differs from germline at one of its ends, possibly a read error. The genes are TRBV7-9 and TRBJ2-1; 11 bases map to TRBD2. The CDR3 totals 15 residues. The germline CDR1 and CDR2 sequences are SEHNR and FQNEAQ (reference sequence). CDR3 residues: CSSSLPPSGGSEQFF. The CDR3 DNA sequence: TGTTCCAGCAGCTTACCCCCTAGCGGGGGGAGTGAGCAGTTCTTC.

The gene calls are TRBV10-3 and TRBJ1-2; 7 nucleotides align to TRBD1. V lost 7 bases and J lost 3; bases outside the gene matches: 8. The length of the CDR3 is 14 residues. Per the germline V gene, CDR1 is ENHRY and CDR2 is SYGVKD. The CDR3 spells CAINRQGEDYGYTF. For the CDR3, the DNA is TGTGCCATCAACCGACAGGGAGAGGACTATGGCTACACCTTC.

This clone came up a few times. This chain uses TRBV28 with TRBJ2-7; 8 positions match TRBD1. CDR3 length equals 15 residues. Germline CDR1 reads MDHEN; CDR2 reads SYDVKM. V trimming: 5 bases; J trimming: 3 bases; junction bases outside the gene matches: 9. CDR3 coding DNA: TGTGCCAGCAGTCTCCGCCGGGACAGGTACTACGAGCAGTACTTC. Translating it yields CASSLRRDRYYEQYF.

The chain links TRBV7-2 to TRBJ1-3; D call uncertain. Per the germline V gene, CDR1 is SGHTA and CDR2 is FQGNSA. The CDR3 covers 14 residues. V was pared by 3 bases and J by 1 base, with 7 bases between. The CDR3 is CASSLSHSGNTIYF. For the CDR3, the DNA is TGTGCCAGCAGCTTGTCCCATTCTGGAAACACCATATATTTT. Supplemented by reference TRBV7-2 and TRBJ1-3, the full variable domain reads GAGVSQSPSNKVTEKGKDVELRCDPISGHTALYWYRQSLGQGLEFLIYFQGNSAPDKSGLPSDRFSAERTGGSVSTLTIQRTQQEDSAVYLCASSLSHSGNTIYFGEGSWLTVV.

The chain couples TRBV4-1 to TRBJ1-1; D gene unclear. V was shortened by 2 bases and J by 0 bases, with 19 bases between the two germline ends. The CDR3 covers 18 residues. Germline lookup yields CDR1 MGHRA and CDR2 YSYEKL. CDR3: CASSQTAASPNMNTEAFF. The DNA of the CDR3 is TGCGCCAGCAGCCAAACTGCGGCGTCCCCAAACATGAACACTGAAGCTTTCTTT.

This clone was observed once. This chain connects TRBV7-2 to TRBJ2-1, with 9 positions matching TRBD2. The ends lost 5 bases at V and 6 bases at J; junction bases unmatched: 5. The germline V gene has CDR1 SGHTA and CDR2 FQGNSA. The CDR3 sequence is 14 residues long. As DNA, the CDR3 is TGTGCCAGCAGCACCCGGACTAGCGCCAATGAGCAGTTCTTC. Protein product: CASSTRTSANEQFF.